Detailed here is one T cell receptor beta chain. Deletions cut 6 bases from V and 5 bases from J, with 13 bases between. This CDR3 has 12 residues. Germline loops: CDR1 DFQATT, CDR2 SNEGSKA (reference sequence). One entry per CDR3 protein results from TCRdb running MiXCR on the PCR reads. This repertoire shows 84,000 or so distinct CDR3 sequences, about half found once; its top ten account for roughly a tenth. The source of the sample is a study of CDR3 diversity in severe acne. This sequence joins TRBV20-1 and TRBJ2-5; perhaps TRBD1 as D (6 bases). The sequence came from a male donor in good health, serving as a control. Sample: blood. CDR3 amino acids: CSARDMGETQYF. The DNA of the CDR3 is TGCAGTGCCCGGGACATGGGGGAGACCCAGTACTTC.